This TCR beta chain was retrieved from a study of control samples from healthy donors and cancer patients. Produced via immunoSEQ multiplex PCR; TCRdb's table is partial and in-frame only. The table lists about 190,000 clones, around 90% of them singletons. Trimming pared 4 bases from V and 0 bases from J, leaving 16 bases between. The CDR3 runs 16 residues. Germline V CDR1 and CDR2: KGHSH, LQKENI. Sequencing was performed on blood. The TCR comes from a man aged 25 to 40 in good health. The chain is built from TRBV18 and TRBJ2-7, with a possible D match to TRBD1 (6 bases). In DNA form, the CDR3 reads TGTGCCAGCTCACGGGGGACACATACGAGCTCCTACGAGCAGTACTTC. This sequence encodes CASSRGTHTSSYEQYF.